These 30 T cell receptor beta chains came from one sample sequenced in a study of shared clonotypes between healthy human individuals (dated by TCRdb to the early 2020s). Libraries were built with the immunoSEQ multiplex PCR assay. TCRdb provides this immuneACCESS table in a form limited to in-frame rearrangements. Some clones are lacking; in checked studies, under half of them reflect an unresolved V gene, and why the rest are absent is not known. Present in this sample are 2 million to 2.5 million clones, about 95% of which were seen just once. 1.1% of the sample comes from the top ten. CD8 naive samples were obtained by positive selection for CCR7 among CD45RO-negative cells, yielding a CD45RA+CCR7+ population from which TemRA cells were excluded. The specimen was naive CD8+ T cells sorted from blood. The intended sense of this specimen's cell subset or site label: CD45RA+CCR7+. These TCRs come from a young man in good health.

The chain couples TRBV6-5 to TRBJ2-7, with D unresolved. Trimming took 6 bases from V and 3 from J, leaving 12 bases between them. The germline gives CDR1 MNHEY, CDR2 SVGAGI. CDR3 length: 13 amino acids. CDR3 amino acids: CASSPNGGYEQYF. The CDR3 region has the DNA TGTGCCAGCAGCCCGAACGGCGGCTACGAGCAGTACTTC.

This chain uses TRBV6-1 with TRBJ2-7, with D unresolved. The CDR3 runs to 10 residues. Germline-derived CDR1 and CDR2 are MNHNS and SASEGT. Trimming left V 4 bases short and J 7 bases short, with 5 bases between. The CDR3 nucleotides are TGTGCCAGCAGTGTGAGAGAGCAGTACTTC. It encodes CASSVREQYF.

The CDR3 is CASSLSVSSYNSPLHF. The CDR3 DNA sequence: TGTGCCAGCAGCCTCAGCGTGAGCTCCTATAATTCACCCCTCCACTTT. The chain employs TRBV5-6 and TRBJ1-6, with D hard to call. Germline V gene sequence: CDR1 SGHDT, CDR2 YYEEEE. This CDR3 has 16 amino acids. V lost 4 bases to trimming and J lost 0 bases, with 11 bases between them.

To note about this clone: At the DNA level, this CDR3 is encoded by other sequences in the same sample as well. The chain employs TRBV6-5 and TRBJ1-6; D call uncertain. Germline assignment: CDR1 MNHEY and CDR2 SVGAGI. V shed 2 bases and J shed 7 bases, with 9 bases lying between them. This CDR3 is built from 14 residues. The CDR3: CASSYGQENSPLHF. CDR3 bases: TGTGCCAGCAGTTACGGGCAGGAGAATTCACCCCTCCACTTT.

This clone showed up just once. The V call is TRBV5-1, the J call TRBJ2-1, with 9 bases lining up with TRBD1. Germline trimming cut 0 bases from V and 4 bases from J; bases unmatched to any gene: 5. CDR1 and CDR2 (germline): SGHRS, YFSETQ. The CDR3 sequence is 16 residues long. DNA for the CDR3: TGCGCCAGCAGCTTGGAGGGACAGGGACCGTACAATGAGCAGTTCTTC. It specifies CASSLEGQGPYNEQFF.

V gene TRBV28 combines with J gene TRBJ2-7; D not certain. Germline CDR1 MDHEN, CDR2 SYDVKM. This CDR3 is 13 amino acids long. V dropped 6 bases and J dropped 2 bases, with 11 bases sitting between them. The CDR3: CASRTETAYEQYF. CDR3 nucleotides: TGTGCCAGCAGGACCGAAACAGCCTACGAGCAGTACTTC.

CDR3 coding DNA: TGTGCCAGTAGTACTGGACCTGGGGAGATTGATCTCTATGGCTACACCTTC. Translating it yields CASSTGPGEIDLYGYTF. The rearrangement links TRBV19 to TRBJ1-2; D not resolved. Germline V gene sequence: CDR1 LNHDA, CDR2 SQIVND (reference sequence). The CDR3 totals 17 residues. V was clipped by 4 bases and J by 4 bases, with 22 bases between them.

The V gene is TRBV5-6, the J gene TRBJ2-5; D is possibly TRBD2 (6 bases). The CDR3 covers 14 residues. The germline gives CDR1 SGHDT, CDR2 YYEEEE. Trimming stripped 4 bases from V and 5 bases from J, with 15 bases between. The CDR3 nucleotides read TGTGCCAGCAGCAGGCGCCGGGACTTCGAGACCCAGTACTTC. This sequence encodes CASSRRRDFETQYF.

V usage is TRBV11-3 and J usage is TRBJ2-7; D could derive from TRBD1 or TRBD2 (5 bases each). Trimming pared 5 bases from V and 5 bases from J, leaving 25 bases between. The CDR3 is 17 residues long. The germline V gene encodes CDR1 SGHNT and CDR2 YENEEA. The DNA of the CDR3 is TGTGCCAGCAGCCCCCCGGGGCAGGGAGTTGAGCACGACGAGCAGTACTTC. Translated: CASSPPGQGVEHDEQYF.

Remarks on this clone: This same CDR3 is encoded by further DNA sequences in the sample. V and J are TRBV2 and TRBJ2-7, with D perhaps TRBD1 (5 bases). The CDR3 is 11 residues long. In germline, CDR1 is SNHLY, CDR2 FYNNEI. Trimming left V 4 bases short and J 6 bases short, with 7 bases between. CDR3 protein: CASSAGIEQYF. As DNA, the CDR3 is TGTGCCAGCAGTGCAGGGATCGAGCAGTACTTC.

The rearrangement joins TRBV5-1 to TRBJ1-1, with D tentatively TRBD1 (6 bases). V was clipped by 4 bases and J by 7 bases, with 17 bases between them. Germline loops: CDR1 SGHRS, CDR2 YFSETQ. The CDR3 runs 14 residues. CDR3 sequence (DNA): TGCGCCAGCAGCCCGTCTGGGACACAGTATGAAGCTTTCTTT. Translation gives CASSPSGTQYEAFF.

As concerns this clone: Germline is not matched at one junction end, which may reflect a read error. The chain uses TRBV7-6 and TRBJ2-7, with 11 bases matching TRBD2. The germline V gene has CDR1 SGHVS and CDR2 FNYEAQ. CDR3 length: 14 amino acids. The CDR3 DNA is TGTGCCAGCACCTTACTAGCGGGAGCGTACGAGCAGTACTTC. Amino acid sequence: CASTLLAGAYEQYF. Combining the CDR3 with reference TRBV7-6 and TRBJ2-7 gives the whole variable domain GAGVSQSPRYKVTKRGQDVALRCDPISGHVSLYWYRQALGQGPEFLTYFNYEAQQDKSGLPNDRFSAERPEGSISTLTIQRTEQRDSAMYRCASTLLAGAYEQYFGPGTRLTVT.

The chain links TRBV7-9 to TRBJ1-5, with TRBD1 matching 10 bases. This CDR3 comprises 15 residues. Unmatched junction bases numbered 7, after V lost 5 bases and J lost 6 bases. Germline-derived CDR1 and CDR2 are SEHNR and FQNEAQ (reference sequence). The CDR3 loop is CASSTPGTGVQPQHF. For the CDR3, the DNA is TGTGCCAGCAGCACTCCCGGGACAGGGGTTCAGCCCCAGCATTTT.

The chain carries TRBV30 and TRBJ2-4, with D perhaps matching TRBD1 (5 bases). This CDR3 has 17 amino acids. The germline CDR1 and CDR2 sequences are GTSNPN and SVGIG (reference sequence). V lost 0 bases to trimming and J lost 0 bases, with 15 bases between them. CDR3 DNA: TGTGCCTGGAGTGTAGGGGCAGGTTCTATAGCCAAAAACATTCAGTACTTC. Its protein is CAWSVGAGSIAKNIQYF.

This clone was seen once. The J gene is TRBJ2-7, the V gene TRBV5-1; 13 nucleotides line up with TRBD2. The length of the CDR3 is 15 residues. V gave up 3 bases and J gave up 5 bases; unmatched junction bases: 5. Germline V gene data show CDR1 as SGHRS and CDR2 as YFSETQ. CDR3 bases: TGCGCCAGCAGCTCGGGGACTAGCGGGATTGACGAGCAGTACTTC. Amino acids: CASSSGTSGIDEQYF.

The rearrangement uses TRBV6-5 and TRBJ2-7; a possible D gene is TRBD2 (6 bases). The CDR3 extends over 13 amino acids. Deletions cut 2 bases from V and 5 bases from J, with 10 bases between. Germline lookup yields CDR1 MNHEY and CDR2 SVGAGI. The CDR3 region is CASSYTGGNEQYF. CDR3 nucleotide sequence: TGTGCCAGCAGTTACACAGGCGGGAACGAGCAGTACTTC.

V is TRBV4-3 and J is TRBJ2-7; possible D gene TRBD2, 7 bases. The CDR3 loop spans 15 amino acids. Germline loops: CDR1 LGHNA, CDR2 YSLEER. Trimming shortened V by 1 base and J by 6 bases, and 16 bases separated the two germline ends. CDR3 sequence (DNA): TGCGCCAGCAGCCAAGGATGGGGGGGCGCGAGCGAGCAGTACTTC. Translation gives CASSQGWGGASEQYF.

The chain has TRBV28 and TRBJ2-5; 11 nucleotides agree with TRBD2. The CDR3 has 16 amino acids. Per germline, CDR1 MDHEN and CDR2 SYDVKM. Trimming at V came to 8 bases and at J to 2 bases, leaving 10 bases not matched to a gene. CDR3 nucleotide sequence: TGTGCCAGCCTTAGCGGGGGGGCCGTTGTTCAAGAGACCCAGTACTTC. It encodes CASLSGGAVVQETQYF.

CDR3 loop: CASSLVGMGDNEQFF. CDR3 nucleotide sequence: TGTGCCAGCAGCTTAGTCGGGATGGGGGACAATGAGCAGTTCTTC. This sequence joins TRBV11-2 and TRBJ2-1; D may match TRBD1 or TRBD2 (5 bases each). The germline gives CDR1 SGHAT, CDR2 FQNNGV. With 1 base removed from V and 5 bases from J, the gap between germline ends came to 12 bases. This CDR3 has 15 amino acids.

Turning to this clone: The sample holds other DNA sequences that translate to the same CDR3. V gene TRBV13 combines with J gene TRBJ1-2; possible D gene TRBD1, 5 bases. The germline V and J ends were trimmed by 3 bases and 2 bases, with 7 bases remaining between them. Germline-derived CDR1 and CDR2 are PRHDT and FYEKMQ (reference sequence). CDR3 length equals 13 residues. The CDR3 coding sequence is TGTGCCAGCAGCTTGGAGGGGAACTATGGCTACACCTTC. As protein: CASSLEGNYGYTF.

This CDR3 reads CASSPQPGQGPGEQYF. The CDR3 DNA reads as TGTGCCAGCTCACCACAGCCGGGACAGGGCCCGGGCGAGCAGTACTTC. V usage is TRBV18 and J usage is TRBJ2-7; 9 positions agree with TRBD1. CDR3 length equals 16 residues. The ends lost 1 base at V and 6 bases at J; junction bases unmatched: 10. CDR1 and CDR2 from the germline V gene are KGHSH and LQKENI.

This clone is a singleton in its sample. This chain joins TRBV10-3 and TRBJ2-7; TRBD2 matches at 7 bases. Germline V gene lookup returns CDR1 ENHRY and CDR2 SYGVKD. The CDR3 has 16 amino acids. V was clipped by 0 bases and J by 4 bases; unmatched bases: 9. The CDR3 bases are TGTGCCATCAGTGAGTCAGAGGTCCCGGGGGGTTACGAGCAGTACTTC. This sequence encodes CAISESEVPGGYEQYF.

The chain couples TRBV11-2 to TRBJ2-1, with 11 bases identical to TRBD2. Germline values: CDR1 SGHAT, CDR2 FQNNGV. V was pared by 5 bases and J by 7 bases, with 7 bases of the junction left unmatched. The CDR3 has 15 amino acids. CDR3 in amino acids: CASSSTSGSFNEQFF. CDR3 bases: TGTGCCAGCAGCAGTACTAGCGGGAGTTTTAATGAGCAGTTCTTC.

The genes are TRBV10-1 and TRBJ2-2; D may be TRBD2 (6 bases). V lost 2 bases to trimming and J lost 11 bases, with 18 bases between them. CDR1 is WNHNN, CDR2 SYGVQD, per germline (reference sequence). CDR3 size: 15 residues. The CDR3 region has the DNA TGCGCCAGCAGTGAGGGGACGGGGGAAGCTCATGAGCTGTTTTTT. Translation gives CASSEGTGEAHELFF.

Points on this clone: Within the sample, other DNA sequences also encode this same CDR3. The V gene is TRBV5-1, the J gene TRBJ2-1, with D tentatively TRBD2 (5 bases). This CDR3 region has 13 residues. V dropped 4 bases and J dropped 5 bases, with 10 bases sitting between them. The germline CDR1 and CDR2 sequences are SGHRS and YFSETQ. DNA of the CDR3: TGCGCCAGCAGCCTCCCCGGGGACAATGAGCAGTTCTTC. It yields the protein CASSLPGDNEQFF.

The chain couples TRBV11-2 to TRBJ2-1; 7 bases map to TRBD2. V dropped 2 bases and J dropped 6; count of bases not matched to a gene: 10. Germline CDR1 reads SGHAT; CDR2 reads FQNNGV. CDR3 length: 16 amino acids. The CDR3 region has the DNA TGTGCCAGCAGCTTACAGGCGGGAGAGGGGCCCAATGAGCAGTTCTTC. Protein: CASSLQAGEGPNEQFF.

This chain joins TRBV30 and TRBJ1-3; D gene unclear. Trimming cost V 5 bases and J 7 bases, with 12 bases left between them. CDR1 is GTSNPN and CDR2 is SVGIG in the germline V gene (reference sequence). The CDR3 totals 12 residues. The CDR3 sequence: CAWAYGPNTIYF. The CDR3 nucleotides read TGTGCCTGGGCCTACGGCCCCAACACCATATATTTT.

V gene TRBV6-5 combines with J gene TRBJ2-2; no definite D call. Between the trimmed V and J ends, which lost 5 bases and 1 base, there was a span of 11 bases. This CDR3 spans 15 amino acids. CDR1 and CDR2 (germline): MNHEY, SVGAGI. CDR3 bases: TGTGCCAGCAGTCCTGTCCCGAGGAACACCGGGGAGCTGTTTTTT. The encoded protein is CASSPVPRNTGELFF.

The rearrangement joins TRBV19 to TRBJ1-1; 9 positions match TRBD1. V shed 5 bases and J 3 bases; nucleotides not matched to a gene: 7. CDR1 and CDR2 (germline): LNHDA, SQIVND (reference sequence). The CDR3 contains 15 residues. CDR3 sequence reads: CASSAAGQGYTEAFF. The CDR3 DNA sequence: TGTGCCAGTAGTGCGGCCGGACAGGGGTACACTGAAGCTTTCTTT.

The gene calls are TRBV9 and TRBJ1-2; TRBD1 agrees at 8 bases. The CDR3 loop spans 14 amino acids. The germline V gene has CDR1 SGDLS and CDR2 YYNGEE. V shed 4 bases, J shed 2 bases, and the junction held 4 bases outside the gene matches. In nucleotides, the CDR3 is TGTGCCAGCAGCCCTGGACAGGGAAACTATGGCTACACCTTC. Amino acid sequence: CASSPGQGNYGYTF. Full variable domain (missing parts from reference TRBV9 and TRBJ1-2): DSGVTQTPKHLITATGQRVTLRCSPRSGDLSVYWYQQSLDQGLQFLIQYYNGEERAKGNILERFSAQQFPDLHSELNLSSLELGDSALYFCASSPGQGNYGYTFGSGTRLTVV.